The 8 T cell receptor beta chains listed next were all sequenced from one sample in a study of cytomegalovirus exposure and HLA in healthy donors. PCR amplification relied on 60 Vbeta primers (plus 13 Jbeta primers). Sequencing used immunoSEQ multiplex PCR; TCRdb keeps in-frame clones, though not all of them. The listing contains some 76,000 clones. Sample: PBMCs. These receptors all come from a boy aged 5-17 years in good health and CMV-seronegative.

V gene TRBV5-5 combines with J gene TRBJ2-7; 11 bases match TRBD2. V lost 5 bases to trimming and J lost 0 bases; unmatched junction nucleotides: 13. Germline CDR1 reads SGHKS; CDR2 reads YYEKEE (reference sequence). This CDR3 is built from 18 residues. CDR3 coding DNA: TGTGCCAGCAGTACGGGACTAGCGGCCCACCGCGTCTCCTACGAGCAGTACTTC. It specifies CASSTGLAAHRVSYEQYF.

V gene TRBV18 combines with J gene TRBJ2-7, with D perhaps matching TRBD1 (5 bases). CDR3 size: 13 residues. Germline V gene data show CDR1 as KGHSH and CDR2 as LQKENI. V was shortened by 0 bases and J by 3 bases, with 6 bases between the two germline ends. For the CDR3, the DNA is TGTGCCAGCTCACCACCGGGGCGCTACGAGCAGTACTTC. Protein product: CASSPPGRYEQYF.

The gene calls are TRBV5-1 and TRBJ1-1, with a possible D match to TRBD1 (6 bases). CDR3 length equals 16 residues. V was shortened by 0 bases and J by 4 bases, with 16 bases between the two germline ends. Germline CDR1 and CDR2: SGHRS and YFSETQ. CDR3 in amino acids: CASSLAQGLGVTEAFF. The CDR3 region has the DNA TGCGCCAGCAGCTTGGCCCAGGGGCTAGGGGTCACTGAAGCTTTCTTT.

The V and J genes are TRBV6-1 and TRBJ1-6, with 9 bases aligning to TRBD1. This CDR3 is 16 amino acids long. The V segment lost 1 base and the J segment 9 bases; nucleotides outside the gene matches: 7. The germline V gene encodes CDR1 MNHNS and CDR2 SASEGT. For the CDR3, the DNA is TGTGCCAGCAGTGAAGGTTACGGGACAGGGATTTCACCCCTCCACTTT. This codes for CASSEGYGTGISPLHF.

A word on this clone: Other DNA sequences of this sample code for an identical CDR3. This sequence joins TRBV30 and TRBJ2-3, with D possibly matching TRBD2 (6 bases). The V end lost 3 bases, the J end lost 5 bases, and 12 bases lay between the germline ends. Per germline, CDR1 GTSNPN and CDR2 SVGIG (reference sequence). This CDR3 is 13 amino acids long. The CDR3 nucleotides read TGTGCCTGGAGGGCCTCCGGGGGAGATACGCAGTATTTT. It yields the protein CAWRASGGDTQYF.

CDR3 in DNA: TGCGCCAGCAGCCAAGAGGGAAGCGGAAGCGAGCAGTACTTC. Amino acids: CASSQEGSGSEQYF. The V gene is TRBV4-3, the J gene TRBJ2-7, with a possible D match to TRBD2 (5 bases). Germline assignment: CDR1 LGHNA and CDR2 YSLEER. CDR3 size: 14 residues. V lost 0 bases and J lost 6, with 12 bases in between.

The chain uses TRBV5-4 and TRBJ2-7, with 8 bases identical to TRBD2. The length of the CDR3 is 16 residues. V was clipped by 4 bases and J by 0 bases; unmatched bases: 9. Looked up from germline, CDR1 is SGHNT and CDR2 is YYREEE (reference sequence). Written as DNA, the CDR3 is TGTGCCAGCAGCCCCGGGGGGGCCTTGATCTCCTACGAGCAGTACTTC. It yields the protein CASSPGGALISYEQYF.

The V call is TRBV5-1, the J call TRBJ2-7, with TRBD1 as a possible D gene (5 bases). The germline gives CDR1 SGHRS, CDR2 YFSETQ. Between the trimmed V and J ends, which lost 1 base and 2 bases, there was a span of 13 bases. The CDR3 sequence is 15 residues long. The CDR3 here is CASSLSGFIAYEQYF. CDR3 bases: TGCGCCAGCAGCTTGTCAGGGTTTATCGCCTACGAGCAGTACTTC.